The clone carrying this T cell receptor (beta chain) has only a few counts. The antigen remains undetermined. TCRdb used MiXCR to reprocess the reads, holding one entry per CDR3 protein. Altogether 160,000 or so distinct CDR3 sequences are present, 23% being singletons, with the ten largest covering roughly 9.8%. CDR3 length: 14 residues. V was clipped by 4 bases and J by 3 bases; unmatched bases: 1. This sample was included in a study of T cell repertoires in cytomegalovirus infection. Study-wide context: It was the public TCR beta signatures that indicated both CMV infection and matching HLA type. General observations from the study: Identification of carriers of CMV plus the relevant HLA was performed using cumulative public TCR beta family frequency. Clonotypes of TCR beta that were HLA-C-restricted and CMV-specific dominated the ex vivo response.

The sequencing sample was made of PBMCs. The receptor was derived from a human donor in good health (CMV status not recorded). Some clones in this sample may be carry-over from other donors' samples. The chain employs TRBV12-3 or TRBV12-4 and TRBJ2-2, with TRBD2 matching 8 bases. CDR3 region: CASSWGLDTGELFF. The DNA for the CDR3 is TGTGCCAGCAGTTGGGGACTAGACACCGGGGAGCTGTTTTTT.